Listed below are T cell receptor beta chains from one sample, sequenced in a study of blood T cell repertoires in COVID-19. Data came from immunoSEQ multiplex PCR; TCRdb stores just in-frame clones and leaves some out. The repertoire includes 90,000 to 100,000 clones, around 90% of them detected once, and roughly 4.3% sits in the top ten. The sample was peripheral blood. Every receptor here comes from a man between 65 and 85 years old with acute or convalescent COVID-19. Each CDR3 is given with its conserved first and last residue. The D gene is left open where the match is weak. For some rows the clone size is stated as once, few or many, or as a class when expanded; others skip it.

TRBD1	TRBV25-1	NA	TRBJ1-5	CASSEPGGQGSQPQHF	TGTGCCAGCAGTGAACCGGGGGGACAGGGGTCTCAGCCCCAGCATTTT
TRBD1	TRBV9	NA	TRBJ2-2	CASSVGDRDTGELFF	TGTGCCAGCAGCGTAGGGGACAGGGACACCGGGGAGCTGTTTTTT
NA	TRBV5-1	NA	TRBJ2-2	CASSFGVGANTGELFF	TGCGCCAGCAGCTTCGGGGTCGGGGCGAACACCGGGGAGCTGTTTTTT
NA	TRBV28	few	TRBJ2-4	CASSPAGLAKNIQYF	TGTGCCAGCAGCCCTGCTGGGCTGGCCAAAAACATTCAGTACTTC
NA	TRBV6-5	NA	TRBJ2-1	CASQVTPINEQFF	TGTGCCAGCCAAGTGACACCCATCAATGAGCAGTTCTTC
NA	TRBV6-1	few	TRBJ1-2	CASSEQGRGYTF	TGTGCCAGCAGTGAACAGGGGAGAGGCTACACCTTC
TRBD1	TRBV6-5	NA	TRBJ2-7	CASSTEGQGLYEQYF	TGTGCCAGCAGTACAGAGGGACAGGGGCTCTACGAGCAGTACTTC
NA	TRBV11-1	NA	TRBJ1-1	CASTMFGGVTEAFF	TGTGCCAGCACCATGTTTGGAGGGGTCACTGAAGCTTTCTTT
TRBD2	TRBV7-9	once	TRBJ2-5	CASSSGGQETQYF	TGTGCCAGCAGTAGCGGGGGCCAAGAGACCCAGTACTTC
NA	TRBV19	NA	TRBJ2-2	CASSTYTGELFF	TGTGCCAGTAGTACCTATACCGGGGAGCTGTTTTTT
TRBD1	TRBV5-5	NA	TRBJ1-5	CASSSTGGTNQPQHF	TGTGCCAGCAGCTCGACAGGGGGGACGAATCAGCCCCAGCATTTT
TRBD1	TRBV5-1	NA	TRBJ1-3	CASSLGQGFENTIYF	TGCGCCAGCAGCTTGGGACAGGGGTTCGAAAACACCATATATTTT
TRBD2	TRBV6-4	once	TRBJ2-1	CASPVSGGALEQFF	TGTGCCAGCCCCGTGAGCGGGGGGGCCCTTGAGCAGTTCTTC
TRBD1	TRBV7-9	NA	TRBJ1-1	CASSRTGALTEAFF	TGTGCCAGCAGCCGTACAGGGGCTCTCACTGAAGCTTTCTTT
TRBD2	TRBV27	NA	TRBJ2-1	CASGTSGGANEQFF	TGTGCCAGCGGGACTAGCGGGGGGGCGAATGAGCAGTTCTTC
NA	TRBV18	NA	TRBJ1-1	CASSPVTGRNTEAFF	TGTGCCAGCTCACCAGTTACAGGGAGGAACACTGAAGCTTTCTTT
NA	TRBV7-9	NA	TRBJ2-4	CASSQSWSAKNIQYF	TGTGCCAGCAGCCAATCCTGGAGCGCCAAAAACATTCAGTACTTC
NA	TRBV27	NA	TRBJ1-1	CASSWGGNTEAFF	TGTGCCAGCAGTTGGGGGGGGAACACTGAAGCTTTCTTT
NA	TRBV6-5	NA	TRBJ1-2	CASSLGRLDYGYTF	TGTGCCAGCAGCCTCGGCAGGCTTGACTATGGCTACACCTTC
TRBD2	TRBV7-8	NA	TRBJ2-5	CASSPRLAGDLRGETQYF	TGTGCCAGCAGCCCGCGACTAGCGGGGGACCTACGTGGAGAGACCCAGTACTTC
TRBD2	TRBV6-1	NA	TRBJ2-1	CASSEGLAEPNEQFF	TGTGCCAGCAGTGAGGGACTAGCGGAGCCCAATGAGCAGTTCTTC
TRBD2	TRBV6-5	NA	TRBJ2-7	CASSYSKIGLVDEQYF	TGTGCCAGCAGTTACTCGAAAATAGGACTAGTTGACGAGCAGTACTTC
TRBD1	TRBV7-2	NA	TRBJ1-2	CASRRLDRGLGYGYTF	TGTGCCAGCAGACGCCTGGACAGGGGGCTTGGATATGGCTACACCTTC
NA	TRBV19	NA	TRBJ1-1	CASSISGGVEEAFF	TGTGCCAGTAGTATAAGTGGGGGGGTGGAAGAAGCTTTCTTT
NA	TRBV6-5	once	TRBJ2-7	CASSLRQDPAYEQYF	TGTGCCAGCAGTCTAAGACAGGACCCGGCCTACGAGCAGTACTTC
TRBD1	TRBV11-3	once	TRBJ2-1	CASSLLGSKDRDEQFF	TGTGCCAGCAGCTTATTAGGGAGTAAGGACAGGGATGAGCAGTTCTTC
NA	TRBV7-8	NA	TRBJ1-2	CASSSRTDSSYGYTF	TGTGCCAGCAGCTCCCGAACCGACAGCTCATATGGCTACACCTTC
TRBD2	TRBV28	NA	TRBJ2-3	CASSFDSGRDTQYF	TGTGCCAGCAGTTTTGACAGCGGGAGAGATACGCAGTATTTT
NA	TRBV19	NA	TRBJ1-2	CAIGVAGTGYTF	TGTGCCATCGGTGTCGCGGGAACAGGCTACACCTTC
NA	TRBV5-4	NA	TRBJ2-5	CASSLSDRQETQYF	TGTGCCAGCAGCTTGAGCGACCGCCAAGAGACCCAGTACTTC
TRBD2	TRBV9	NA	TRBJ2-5	CASSLSGGATQETQYF	TGTGCCAGCAGCTTGAGCGGGGGGGCAACTCAAGAGACCCAGTACTTC
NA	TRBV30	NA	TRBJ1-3	CAWSAGGGNTIYF	TGTGCCTGGAGTGCCGGAGGAGGAAACACCATATATTTT
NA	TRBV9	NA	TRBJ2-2	CASGAQGTNTGELFF	TGTGCCAGCGGCGCACAGGGCACGAACACCGGGGAGCTGTTTTTT
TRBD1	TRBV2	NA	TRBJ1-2	CASSKGQGASLYGYTF	TGTGCCAGCAGTAAGGGACAGGGGGCGTCCCTCTATGGCTACACCTTC
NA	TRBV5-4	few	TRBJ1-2	CASSSVAGVYGYTF	TGTGCCAGCAGCTCCGTTGCCGGAGTCTATGGCTACACCTTC
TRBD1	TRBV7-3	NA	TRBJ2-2	CASSDTGQGYPGELFF	TGTGCCAGCAGCGATACCGGACAGGGATACCCCGGGGAGCTGTTTTTT
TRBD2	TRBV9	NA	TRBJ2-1	CASSGSFGTSWNNEQFF	TGTGCCAGCAGCGGCTCTTTTGGGACTAGCTGGAACAATGAGCAGTTCTTC
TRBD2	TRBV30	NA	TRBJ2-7	CAWSYTGGGPPYEQYF	TGTGCCTGGAGTTACACTGGCGGGGGGCCCCCCTACGAGCAGTACTTC
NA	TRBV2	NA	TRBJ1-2	CASSEVAGTSGYTF	TGTGCCAGCAGTGAGGTGGCAGGGACTAGCGGCTACACCTTC
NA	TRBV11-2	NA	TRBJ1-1	CASSPLSNEAFF	TGTGCCAGCAGCCCCCTGAGTAATGAAGCTTTCTTT
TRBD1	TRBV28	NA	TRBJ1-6	CASRTPGQGTSPLHF	TGTGCCAGCAGGACCCCGGGACAGGGGACTTCACCCCTCCACTTT
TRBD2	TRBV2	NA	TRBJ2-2	CASSATSGATGELFF	TGTGCCAGCAGTGCGACTAGCGGAGCCACCGGGGAGCTGTTTTTT
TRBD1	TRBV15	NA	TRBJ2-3	CATSRAQGQYSTDTQYF	TGTGCCACCAGCAGAGCACAGGGGCAATACAGCACAGATACGCAGTATTTT
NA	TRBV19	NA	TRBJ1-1	CASHRVGNTEAFF	TGTGCCAGCCATCGGGTTGGGAACACTGAAGCTTTCTTT
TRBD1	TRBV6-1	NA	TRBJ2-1	CASSEGLGQGNNEQFF	TGTGCCAGCAGTGAAGGACTTGGACAGGGAAACAATGAGCAGTTCTTC
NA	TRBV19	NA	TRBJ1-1	CATKDKINTEAFF	TGTGCCACGAAGGACAAGATTAACACTGAAGCTTTCTTT
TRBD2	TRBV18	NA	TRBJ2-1	CASSQASGGNEQFF	TGTGCCAGCTCACAGGCTAGCGGGGGTAATGAGCAGTTCTTC
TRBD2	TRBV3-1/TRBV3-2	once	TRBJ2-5	CASSPMAGGWETQYF	TGTGCCAGCAGCCCTATGGCGGGGGGCTGGGAGACCCAGTACTTC